What follows are 19 T cell receptor beta chains derived from one specimen sequenced in a study of graft-versus-host responses after intestinal transplantation. Using immunoSEQ multiplex PCR, the repertoire was profiled, and TCRdb retains in-frame clones only, with some absent. The sample includes about 90,000 clones, approximately 90% of them seen just once. These receptors' antigens are unknown. Material: unstimulated CD4+ T cells sorted from spleen or lymph node cells, obtained before transplant. The source of these receptors is a human donor who was the organ donor for an intestinal transplant.

The rearrangement joins TRBV2 to TRBJ1-2; 10 bases align to TRBD1. Losses at the gene ends were 3 bases for V and 8 bases for J; bases not matched to a gene: 3. The CDR3 is made up of 13 amino acids. Germline-derived CDR1 and CDR2 are SNHLY and FYNNEI. The CDR3, as DNA: TGTGCCAGCAGTGAGGGGACAGGGGTAGGCTACACCTTC. Its protein product is CASSEGTGVGYTF.

This chain joins TRBV7-6 and TRBJ2-7; D is unresolved. V was trimmed by 0 bases and J by 0 bases, leaving 9 bases between them. CDR3 length: 15 residues. Germline V CDR1 and CDR2: SGHVS, FNYEAQ. CDR3 sequence reads: CASSLAVTYSYEQYF. The CDR3 nucleotides read TGTGCCAGCAGCTTAGCGGTTACCTACTCCTACGAGCAGTACTTC.

In DNA form, the CDR3 reads TGCGCCAGCAGCCAAGATTGTACTGATCACACAGATACGCAGTATTTT. Translated, it gives CASSQDCTDHTDTQYF. The genes are TRBV4-1 and TRBJ2-3; no reliable D call. Trimming removed 0 bases at V and 2 bases at J, with 12 bases between. The CDR3 has 16 residues. The germline gives CDR1 MGHRA, CDR2 YSYEKL.

V is TRBV30 and J is TRBJ2-2, with TRBD2 identical over 9 bases. V was pared by 1 base and J by 4 bases, with 4 bases of the junction left unmatched. Germline V gene data show CDR1 as GTSNPN and CDR2 as SVGIG (reference sequence). This CDR3 contains 15 residues. The CDR3 bases are TGTGCCTGGAGTGGGTTAGCGGGAGTCACCGGGGAGCTGTTTTTT. Its translation: CAWSGLAGVTGELFF.

This clone was detected once. V is TRBV28 and J is TRBJ2-1; 9 positions match TRBD1. V lost 5 bases, J lost 4 bases, and 9 bases stayed unmatched. Germline V gene lookup returns CDR1 MDHEN and CDR2 SYDVKM. The CDR3 covers 16 residues. The CDR3, as DNA: TGTGCCAGCAGTACGGAAGGACAGGGGAGATACAATGAGCAGTTCTTC. Translated: CASSTEGQGRYNEQFF.

V usage is TRBV25-1 and J usage is TRBJ1-5, with TRBD1 matching 8 bases. Trimming at V came to 2 bases and at J to 4 bases, leaving 4 bases not matched to a gene. The CDR3 length is 15 residues. Germline V gives CDR1 MGHDK, CDR2 SYGVNS. The CDR3: CASSEIRQGNQPQHF. CDR3 DNA sequence: TGTGCCAGCAGTGAAATTCGACAGGGGAATCAGCCCCAGCATTTT.

This rearrangement joins TRBV6-5 to TRBJ2-7; TRBD1 aligns across 9 bases. V gave up 2 bases and J gave up 7 bases; unmatched junction bases: 6. CDR3 size: 14 residues. Germline V lookup: CDR1 MNHEY, CDR2 SVGAGI. CDR3 residues: CASSYVQGAGEQYF. CDR3 DNA sequence: TGTGCCAGCAGTTACGTACAGGGGGCGGGGGAGCAGTACTTC.

This clone occurred once. The chain has TRBV5-3 and TRBJ1-1, with D tentatively TRBD1 (6 bases). TRBV5-3 is assigned to the ORF class and has an uncertain function. V lost 4 bases to trimming and J lost 2 bases, with 12 bases between them. The CDR3 loop spans 14 amino acids. Written as DNA, the CDR3 is TGTGCCAGAAGCCGACAGGAGCCCAACACTGAAGCTTTCTTT. As protein: CARSRQEPNTEAFF.

This clone was observed a single time. For the CDR3, the DNA is TGTGCCAGTAGTAGGGGACTAGTAAATGAGCAGTTCTTC. Its translation: CASSRGLVNEQFF. This chain joins TRBV19 and TRBJ2-1; 8 bases are a match to TRBD2. The CDR3 consists of 13 residues. V lost 4 bases to trimming and J lost 7 bases; unmatched junction nucleotides: 3. CDR1 and CDR2 from the germline V gene are LNHDA and SQIVND (reference sequence). Filled out from reference TRBV19 and TRBJ2-1, the complete variable domain reads DGGITQSPKYLFRKEGQNVTLSCEQNLNHDAMYWYRQDPGQGLRLIYYSQIVNDFQKGDIAEGYSVSREKKESFPLTVTSAQKNPTAFYLCASSRGLVNEQFFGPGTRLTVL.

The count of this clone is one. The gene calls are TRBV4-1 and TRBJ1-5; the match to TRBD1 covers 9 bases. There are 18 residues in the CDR3. With 2 bases clipped from V and 6 bases from J, the junction kept 14 bases outside the gene matches. CDR1 is MGHRA, CDR2 YSYEKL, per germline. CDR3 DNA: TGCGCCAGCAGCCAAACTTTTGGGACCGGGACAGGGTTTCAGCCCCAGCATTTT. The encoded protein is CASSQTFGTGTGFQPQHF.

This clone was seen more than once but under ten times. The V gene is TRBV28, the J gene TRBJ1-1, with TRBD1 identical over 8 bases. With V trimmed by 1 base and J by 0 bases, 7 bases remained unmatched. CDR1 is MDHEN, CDR2 SYDVKM, per germline. CDR3 length equals 17 residues. DNA of the CDR3: TGTGCCAGCAGTTTATACGGGACAGGAAACATGAACACTGAAGCTTTCTTT. It is translated as CASSLYGTGNMNTEAFF.

V gene TRBV7-2 combines with J gene TRBJ2-3, with D tentatively TRBD2 (6 bases). Germline CDR1 reads SGHTA; CDR2 reads FQGNSA. This CDR3 comprises 17 residues. Trimming took off 3 bases at V and 2 bases at J, with 18 bases between the two ends. The CDR3 DNA is TGTGCCAGCAGCTTCCCGACTTTCGGGGGATTCACAGATACGCAGTATTTT. Amino acids: CASSFPTFGGFTDTQYF.

This clone appeared a few times. This chain uses TRBV5-1 with TRBJ1-4; 7 nucleotides match TRBD1. Germline CDR1 is SGHRS and CDR2 is YFSETQ. The CDR3 sequence is 16 residues long. V shed 4 bases, J shed 4 bases, and the junction held 10 bases outside the gene matches. The CDR3 region has the DNA TGCGCCAGCAGCCCGACCCGGGACAGAAGTAATGAAAAACTGTTTTTT. The encoded protein is CASSPTRDRSNEKLFF.

The chain uses TRBV29-1 and TRBJ1-1; no firm D call. V was shortened by 3 bases and J by 3 bases, with 5 bases between the two germline ends. CDR3 size: 11 residues. The germline V gene has CDR1 SQVTM and CDR2 ANQGSEA. In DNA, the CDR3 is TGCAGCGTTGAGGCTGACACTGAAGCTTTCTTT. As protein: CSVEADTEAFF.

The J gene is TRBJ2-7, the V gene TRBV10-3, with D perhaps matching TRBD1 (5 bases). CDR1 ENHRY and CDR2 SYGVKD come from the germline V gene. V lost 2 bases and J 0 bases, leaving 8 bases between the germline ends. The CDR3 is made up of 14 amino acids. Here the CDR3 DNA reads TGTGCCATCAGTGAGGGACACAGCTCCTACGAGCAGTACTTC. As protein: CAISEGHSSYEQYF.

The J gene is TRBJ2-7, the V gene TRBV28, with TRBD2 matching 9 bases. V shed 2 bases, J shed 2 bases, and the junction held 1 base outside the gene matches. Germline CDR1 MDHEN, CDR2 SYDVKM. This CDR3 spans 14 amino acids. The CDR3 spells CASSLRLAAYEQYF. As DNA, the CDR3 is TGTGCCAGCAGTTTAAGACTAGCGGCCTACGAGCAGTACTTC.

V is TRBV6-1 and J is TRBJ1-6; weak D call: TRBD1 (5 bases). With 2 bases removed from V and 5 bases from J, the gap between germline ends came to 7 bases. The CDR3 contains 14 residues. Looked up from germline, CDR1 is MNHNS and CDR2 is SASEGT. CDR3 bases: TGTGCCAGCAGTGAATGGGGCCATAATTCACCCCTCCACTTT. Its protein is CASSEWGHNSPLHF.

This chain connects TRBV10-3 to TRBJ1-5; the D gene is possibly TRBD1 (6 bases). V gave up 4 bases and J gave up 6 bases, with 22 bases separating them. The CDR3 is 17 amino acids. Germline CDR1 ENHRY, CDR2 SYGVKD. CDR3 protein: CAISATPGGQGPQPQHF. CDR3 sequence (DNA): TGTGCCATCAGTGCCACCCCTGGGGGACAAGGACCTCAGCCCCAGCATTTT.

CDR3 region: CASRATTPGELFF. CDR3 sequence (DNA): TGTGCCAGCAGGGCGACTACCCCCGGGGAGCTGTTTTTT. J is TRBJ2-2 and V is TRBV2; D is possibly TRBD2 (5 bases). From germline, CDR1 is SNHLY and CDR2 FYNNEI. The CDR3 loop spans 13 amino acids. The V end lost 6 bases, the J end lost 6 bases, and 11 bases lay between the germline ends.